This T cell receptor (beta chain) derives from a study of long-term antiretroviral therapy in people with HIV. Run at survey level, the immunoSEQ assay was version v3.0. The method was immunoSEQ multiplex PCR; TCRdb's version includes in-frame clones alone and lacks a portion of them. This repertoire shows over 9,000 clones, roughly 80% found once; its top ten account for roughly 12%. The CDR3 totals 12 residues. V was cut by 3 bases and J by 5 bases, with 7 bases left in between. The germline V gene has CDR1 SGHTA and CDR2 FQGNSA. The material was unsorted PBMCs, obtained 1.2 years after starting antiretroviral therapy. The source is a man aged 40-49 years with HIV. This chain links TRBV7-2 with TRBJ1-2; D is uncertain. The CDR3 coding sequence is TGTGCCAGCAGCTTGGTGGGGTATGGCTACACCTTC. Encoded protein: CASSLVGYGYTF. Variable domain in full (rest from reference TRBV7-2 and TRBJ1-2): GAGVSQSPSNKVTEKGKDVELRCDPISGHTALYWYRQSLGQGLEFLIYFQGNSAPDKSGLPSDRFSAERTGGSVSTLTIQRTQQEDSAVYLCASSLVGYGYTFGSGTRLTVV.